A selection of T cell receptor beta chains follows, all from one sample in a study of blood T cell repertoires in COVID-19. Sequencing used immunoSEQ multiplex PCR; TCRdb keeps in-frame clones, though not all of them. The data show around 120,000 clones, roughly 90% seen once. The sequencing sample was made of peripheral blood. The receptors originated from a man over 45 with acute or convalescent COVID-19. The CDR3 runs from the conserved cysteine through the conserved F or W. The D gene is left open where the match is weak. Clone size, where shown, is once, few, many, or a class for clones that have expanded.

v_call	j_call	clone_size	d_call	cdr3_aa	cdr3_nt
TRBV5-1	TRBJ1-3	NA	NA	CASSFGGAPGNTIYF	TGCGCCAGCAGCTTCGGGGGGGCCCCTGGAAACACCATATATTTT
TRBV6-2/TRBV6-3	TRBJ2-5	NA	TRBD2	CASSYPLRGRGPETQYF	TGTGCCAGCAGTTATCCCCTACGTGGGAGGGGACCCGAGACCCAGTACTTC
TRBV24-1	TRBJ2-1	NA	TRBD2	CATSDSSGLAGYNEQFF	TGTGCCACCAGTGACTCCAGCGGACTAGCGGGCTACAATGAGCAGTTCTTC
TRBV10-1	TRBJ1-2	once	NA	CASSERRAAGYGYTF	TGCGCCAGCAGTGAACGGAGGGCCGCTGGGTATGGCTACACCTTC
TRBV19	TRBJ2-4	NA	TRBD1	CASRQGAGLALLEAKNIQYF	TGTGCCAGCAGACAGGGGGCAGGACTAGCCCTCCTGGAAGCCAAAAACATTCAGTACTTC
TRBV7-9	TRBJ2-5	NA	NA	CASSPGHPGETQYF	TGTGCCAGCAGCCCGGGACATCCAGGGGAGACCCAGTACTTC
TRBV13	TRBJ1-2	NA	NA	CASSTRQRSRGYTF	TGTGCCAGCAGCACCAGACAGAGGAGCAGGGGCTACACCTTC
TRBV18	TRBJ2-7	NA	NA	CASSPGQGQNEQYF	TGTGCCAGCTCACCAGGACAAGGGCAAAACGAGCAGTACTTC
TRBV10-3	TRBJ1-1	NA	NA	CAISEKLMNTEAFF	TGTGCCATCAGTGAAAAGCTCATGAACACTGAAGCTTTCTTT
TRBV6-5	TRBJ2-1	NA	NA	CASSYSTSGWNEQFF	TGTGCCAGCAGTTACTCGACTAGTGGGTGGAATGAGCAGTTCTTC
TRBV30	TRBJ2-3	NA	TRBD2	CAWSTRGLTSGTDTQYF	TGTGCCTGGAGCACACGCGGGTTAACTAGCGGCACAGATACGCAGTATTTT
TRBV15	TRBJ1-4	few	NA	CATSMRRDDEKLFF	TGTGCCACCAGCATGAGGAGGGACGACGAAAAACTGTTTTTT
TRBV6-5	TRBJ1-1	few	NA	CASNPTENTEAFF	TGTGCCAGCAATCCTACCGAGAACACTGAAGCTTTCTTT
TRBV5-1	TRBJ2-5	NA	NA	CASSLVGEVAQYF	TGCGCCAGCAGCTTGGTAGGGGAGGTCGCCCAGTACTTC
TRBV7-2	TRBJ2-1	NA	NA	CASNSQAGTLREQFF	TGTGCCAGCAACTCACAAGCGGGCACTTTACGTGAGCAGTTCTTC
TRBV3-1/TRBV3-2	TRBJ1-1	NA	TRBD1	CASRDRVRNTEAFF	TGTGCCAGCAGGGACAGGGTGAGGAACACTGAAGCTTTCTTT
TRBV19	TRBJ2-3	NA	TRBD2	CASSAYGGAGALDTQYF	TGTGCCAGTAGTGCCTACGGGGGTGCGGGAGCTTTAGATACGCAGTATTTT
TRBV5-5	TRBJ2-7	NA	TRBD1	CASSLNRDRAYF	TGTGCCAGCAGCTTGAACCGGGACAGGGCTTACTTC
TRBV7-2	TRBJ1-1	NA	NA	CASSLDRYKAFF	TGTGCCAGCAGCTTAGACAGGTATAAAGCTTTCTTT
TRBV13	TRBJ2-3	NA	NA	CASSLLGSTDTQYF	TGTGCCAGCAGCCTACTGGGCAGCACAGATACGCAGTATTTT
TRBV18	TRBJ1-4	NA	TRBD1	CASSLGTGVLKEKLFF	TGTGCCAGCTCACTGGGGACAGGGGTTCTCAAAGAAAAACTGTTTTTT
TRBV19	TRBJ1-3	NA	NA	CASSPDIRGNTIYF	TGTGCCAGTAGCCCGGACATCCGTGGAAACACCATATATTTT
TRBV11-2	TRBJ2-3	NA	TRBD2	CASSLGLADTDTQYF	TGTGCCAGCAGCTTAGGACTAGCGGATACAGATACGCAGTATTTT
TRBV5-1	TRBJ2-1	NA	TRBD1	CASSYGQGGYNEQFF	TGCGCCAGCAGCTACGGACAGGGGGGCTACAATGAGCAGTTCTTC
TRBV6-1	TRBJ1-5	NA	NA	CASSESRMVSNQPQHF	TGTGCCAGCAGTGAATCCAGGATGGTCAGCAATCAGCCCCAGCATTTT
TRBV12-3/TRBV12-4	TRBJ2-7	NA	NA	CASSYYSGFEQYF	TGTGCCAGCAGTTACTATTCAGGGTTCGAGCAGTACTTC
TRBV6-1	TRBJ2-3	few	TRBD2	CASSELAGADTQYF	TGTGCCAGCAGTGAACTAGCGGGAGCAGATACGCAGTATTTT
TRBV18	TRBJ1-4	NA	NA	CASSPSGGGANEKLFF	TGTGCCAGCTCACCATCTGGAGGAGGAGCTAATGAAAAACTGTTTTTT
TRBV24-1	TRBJ2-1	once	TRBD2	CATSEPGLAGDEQFF	TGTGCCACCAGTGAACCGGGACTAGCGGGAGACGAGCAGTTCTTC
TRBV6-5	TRBJ2-7	NA	TRBD1	CASRLRTGPSYEQYF	TGTGCCAGCAGACTGAGGACAGGGCCCTCCTACGAGCAGTACTTC
TRBV29-1	TRBJ1-1	NA	NA	CSVTGPEAFF	TGCAGCGTTACAGGGCCTGAAGCTTTCTTT
TRBV30	TRBJ1-4	few	NA	CAWTRANEKLFF	TGTGCCTGGACCAGGGCTAATGAAAAACTGTTTTTT
TRBV19	TRBJ2-7	NA	TRBD2	CASSFGTSGRVEQYF	TGTGCCAGTAGTTTCGGGACTAGCGGGAGGGTCGAGCAGTACTTC
TRBV28	TRBJ2-7	once	NA	CASSSWGRGYEQYF	TGTGCCAGCAGTTCCTGGGGGCGCGGTTACGAGCAGTACTTC
TRBV6-6	TRBJ1-2	NA	NA	CASSYGEEAGYTF	TGTGCCAGCAGTTACGGGGAGGAGGCTGGCTACACCTTC
TRBV30	TRBJ2-1	NA	NA	CAWTKAPGSYNEQFF	TGTGCCTGGACAAAAGCGCCGGGCTCCTACAATGAGCAGTTCTTC
TRBV29-1	TRBJ1-2	NA	NA	CSVDRFPEGYTF	TGCAGCGTAGACAGGTTTCCTGAAGGCTACACCTTC
TRBV11-3	TRBJ2-7	few	TRBD1	CASSLVGQGSEQYF	TGTGCCAGCAGCTTAGTGGGACAGGGGTCCGAGCAGTACTTC